The entry below gives a single T cell receptor beta chain sequence along with its context. Its cognate antigen has yet to be identified. Base qualities are not provided; no much larger clone lies one nucleotide away. V loses 3 bases, J loses 5 bases, and the germline ends lie 3 bases apart. Via the germline V gene, CDR1 is SQVTM and CDR2 ANQGSEA. From the cysteine through the phenylalanine, the CDR3 covers 10 amino acids. Just CDR3 DNA is preserved here, 30 bases in frame from base 1. The source of the sample is a study of healthy donors' naive CD4 and CD8 T cells (dated by TCRdb to between 2014 and 2017). Looking at the study overall: Donor selection covered three age groups (20-25, 40-50 and 60-70 years) with over 5 people in each, and the resulting cohort had a mean age of 44 and was half female. The donors were HLA-typed by sequencing at HLA-A, -B, -C, -DRB1, -DQB1 and -DPB1, using the SBTexcellerator protocol, an ABI3130xl analyzer and SBTengine software. Rearranged TCR alpha and beta chains from naive CD4+ and CD8+ T cells were sequenced in the study to test how TCR variation relates to lineage commitment. The TCR alpha libraries followed the same workflow as the beta chain, except for a newly designed primer set that covered all functional IMGT alpha gene variants. Peripheral blood mononuclear cells were obtained from some 17 unrelated, healthy individuals. General conclusions and limits of the study: About an eighth of the variance in CD4/CD8 propensity appeared to be explained jointly by V genes, J genes and CDR3 charge, in a largely additive manner. Because the alpha and beta chains were sequenced in bulk, pairing them was not possible, and so effects of the combined chains went unevaluated. Reportedly, most V and J gene segments showed bias between naive CD4+ and CD8+ cells, and this bias held consistently across donors regardless of HLA genotype. In both chains, CD4+ lineage was associated with a positively charged CDR3 and CD8+ lineage with a negatively charged CDR3. Possible repertoire bias arising from homeostatic proliferation of naive T cells was not directly addressed.

The reads were generated on a 454 GS FLX Titanium. A previously published linear amplification protocol was used to build the TCR libraries, starting from roughly 500 ng of total RNA. The sequencing itself ran on the Roche/454 Genome Sequencer using Titanium chemistry. On the authors' methods: A total of 75,000 to 100,000 rearranged TCR alpha transcripts were sequenced from about five of the healthy donors. Duplicate transcripts were dropped, and unique TCR clonotypes were identified by the CDR3 junction according to IMGT nomenclature. Logistic regression in R 2.13.0 modeled CD4 versus CD8 status as a function of V and J genes, with adjustment for donor effects and Bonferroni correction for multiple testing. TCRdb ran its own pipeline on the public reads, namely fastp trimming at Q25 and MiXCR clone calling, and kept in-frame beta chains. Rows are combined by CDR3 protein, so each entry shows the most common genes and DNA. TCRdb, not the original authors, processed these V and J calls. The sample profile shows some 190,000 distinct CDR3 sequences; around 70% of them were found once. Roughly 2.4% of the sample goes to the ten largest clones.

Cells with a CD4+CD8-CD45RO-CD45RA+ profile were isolated by FACS and defined as naive CD4+ T cells, and those with a CD8+CD4-CD45RA+CD27bright profile were defined as naive CD8+ T cells. Antibodies against CD4 (RPA-T4), CD8 (SK1), CD27 (O323), CD45RA (HI100) and CD45RO (UCHL1) were used for sorting. The sample taken for sequencing was naive CD4+ and CD8+ T cells sorted from blood, pooled from several donors. This specimen's cell subset or site label, per the study, means: FACS-sorted naive CD4+ (CD45RO-CD45RA+) and naive CD8+ (CD45RA+CD27bright) T cells. This sequence originates from a pool of human donors in good health; the sample pools cells from several healthy donors. Recombination joined TRBV29-1 with TRBJ2-3; the D gene is unclear. The CDR3 region has the sequence CSVEVDTQYF. The DNA reads as follows: TGCAGCGTTGAGGTAGATACGCAGTATTTT.